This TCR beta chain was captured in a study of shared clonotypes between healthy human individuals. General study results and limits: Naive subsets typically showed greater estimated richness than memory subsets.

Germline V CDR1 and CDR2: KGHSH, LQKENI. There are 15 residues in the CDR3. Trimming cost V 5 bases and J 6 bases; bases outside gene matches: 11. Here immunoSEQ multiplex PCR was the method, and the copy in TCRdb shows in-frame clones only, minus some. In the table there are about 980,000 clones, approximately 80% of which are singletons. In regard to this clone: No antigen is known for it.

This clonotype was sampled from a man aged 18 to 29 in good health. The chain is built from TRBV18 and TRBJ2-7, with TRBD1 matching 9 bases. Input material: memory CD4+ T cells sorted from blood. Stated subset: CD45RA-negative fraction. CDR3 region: CASSEGGQGPGEQYF. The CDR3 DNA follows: TGTGCCAGCTCAGAAGGGGGACAGGGTCCGGGCGAGCAGTACTTC.